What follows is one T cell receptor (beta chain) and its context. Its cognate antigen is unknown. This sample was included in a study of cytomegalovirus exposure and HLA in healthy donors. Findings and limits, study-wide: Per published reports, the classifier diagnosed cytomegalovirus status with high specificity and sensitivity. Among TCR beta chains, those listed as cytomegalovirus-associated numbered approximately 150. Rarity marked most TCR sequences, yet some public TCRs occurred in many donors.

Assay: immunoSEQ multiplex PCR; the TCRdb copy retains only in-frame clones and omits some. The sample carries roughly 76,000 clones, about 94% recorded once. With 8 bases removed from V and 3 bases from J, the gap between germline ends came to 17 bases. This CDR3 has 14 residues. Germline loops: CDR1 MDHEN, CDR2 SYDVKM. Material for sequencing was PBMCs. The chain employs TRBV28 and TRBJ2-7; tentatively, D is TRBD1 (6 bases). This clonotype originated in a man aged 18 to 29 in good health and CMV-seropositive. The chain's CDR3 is CASVHRDILYEQYF. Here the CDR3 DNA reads TGTGCCAGCGTCCACCGGGACATCCTCTACGAGCAGTACTTC.